This TCR beta chain was retrieved from a study of T cell responses to AZD1222 COVID-19 vaccine. Study-wide results and limits: Reportedly, close to half of spike-specific TCRs are directed against unmutated variant regions.

As concerns this clone: The antigen is not known.

Assay: immunoSEQ multiplex PCR; the TCRdb copy retains only in-frame clones and omits some. In the table there are 100,000 to 140,000 clones, nearly 90% of which are singletons. Trimming pared 2 bases from V and 6 bases from J, leaving 8 bases between. This CDR3 has 13 residues. The germline CDR1 and CDR2 sequences are MNHEY and SMNVEV (reference sequence). V is TRBV27 and J is TRBJ1-5; D gene uncertain. The sample consisted of peripheral blood, taken 28 days after the second AZD1222 dose. The TCR originated in an adult who received the AZD1222 COVID-19 vaccine. The CDR3 DNA reads TGTGCCAGCAGTTTAATCCGGGCTCAGCCCCAGCATTTT. As protein: CASSLIRAQPQHF.